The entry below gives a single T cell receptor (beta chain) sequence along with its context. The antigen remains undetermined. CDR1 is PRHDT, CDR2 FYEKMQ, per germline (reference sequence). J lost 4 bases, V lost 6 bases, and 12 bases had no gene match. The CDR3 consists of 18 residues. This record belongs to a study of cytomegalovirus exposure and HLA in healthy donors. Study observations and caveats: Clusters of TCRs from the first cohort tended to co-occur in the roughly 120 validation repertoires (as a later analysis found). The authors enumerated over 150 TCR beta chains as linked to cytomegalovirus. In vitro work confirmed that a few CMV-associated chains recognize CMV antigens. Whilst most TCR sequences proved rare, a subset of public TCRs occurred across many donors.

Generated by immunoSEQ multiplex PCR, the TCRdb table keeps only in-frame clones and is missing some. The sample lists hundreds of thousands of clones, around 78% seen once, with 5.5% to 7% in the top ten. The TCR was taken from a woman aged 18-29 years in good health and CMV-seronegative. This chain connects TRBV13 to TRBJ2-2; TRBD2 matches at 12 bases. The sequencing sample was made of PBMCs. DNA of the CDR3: TGTGCCAGCAGTTTCGGACTAGCGGGAACCTTTGGCACCGGGGAGCTGTTTTTT. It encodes CASSFGLAGTFGTGELFF. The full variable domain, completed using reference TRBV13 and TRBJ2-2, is AAGVIQSPRHLIKEKRETATLKCYPIPRHDTVYWYQQGPGQDPQFLISFYEKMQSDKGSIPDRFSAQQFSDYHSELNMSSLELGDSALYFCASSFGLAGTFGTGELFFGEGSRLTVL.